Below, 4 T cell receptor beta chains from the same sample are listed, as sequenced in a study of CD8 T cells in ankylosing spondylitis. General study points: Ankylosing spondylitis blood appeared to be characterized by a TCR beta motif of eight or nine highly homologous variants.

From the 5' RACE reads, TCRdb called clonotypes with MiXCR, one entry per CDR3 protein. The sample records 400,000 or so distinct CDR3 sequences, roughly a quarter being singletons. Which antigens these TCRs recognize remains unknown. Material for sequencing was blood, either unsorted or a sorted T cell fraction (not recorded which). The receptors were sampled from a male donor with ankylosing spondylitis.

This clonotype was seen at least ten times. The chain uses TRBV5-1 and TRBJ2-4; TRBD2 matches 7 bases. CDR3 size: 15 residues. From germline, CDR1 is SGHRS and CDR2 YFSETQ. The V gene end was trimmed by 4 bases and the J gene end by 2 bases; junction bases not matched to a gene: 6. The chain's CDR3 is CASSHDGGTKNIQYF. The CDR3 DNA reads TGCGCCAGCAGCCATGACGGGGGGACCAAAAACATTCAGTACTTC.

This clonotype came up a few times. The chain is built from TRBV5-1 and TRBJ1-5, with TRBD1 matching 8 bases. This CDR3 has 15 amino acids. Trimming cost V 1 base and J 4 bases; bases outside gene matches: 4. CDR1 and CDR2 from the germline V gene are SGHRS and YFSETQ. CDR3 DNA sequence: TGCGCCAGCAGCTTGACAGGGGGGGATAATCAGCCCCAGCATTTT. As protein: CASSLTGGDNQPQHF.

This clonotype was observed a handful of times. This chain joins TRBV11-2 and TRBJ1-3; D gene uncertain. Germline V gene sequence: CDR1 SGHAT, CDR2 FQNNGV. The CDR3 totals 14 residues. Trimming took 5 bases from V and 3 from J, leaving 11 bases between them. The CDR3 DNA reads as TGTGCCAGCAGCCCTCTAGGGCATGGAAACACCATATATTTT. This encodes CASSPLGHGNTIYF.

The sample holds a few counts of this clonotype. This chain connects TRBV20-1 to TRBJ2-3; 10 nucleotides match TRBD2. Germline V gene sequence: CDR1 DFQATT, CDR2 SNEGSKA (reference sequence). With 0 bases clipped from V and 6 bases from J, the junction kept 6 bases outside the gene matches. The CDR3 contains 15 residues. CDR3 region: CSARDEREGWDTQYF. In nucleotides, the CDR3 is TGCAGTGCTAGAGATGAGCGGGAGGGCTGGGATACGCAGTATTTT.